The 20 T cell receptor beta chains below come from one sample, sequenced in a study of blood T cell repertoires in COVID-19. TCRdb's copy holds only in-frame clones and misses some; the assay was immunoSEQ multiplex PCR. This sample has about 240,000 clones, with over 80% found just once. The sequenced sample was peripheral blood. The origin of the receptors is a man aged 25 to 40 who had recovered from COVID-19.

The genes are TRBV19 and TRBJ1-1; D unresolved. Trimming removed 3 bases from V and 3 bases from J, with 8 bases in between. Per germline, CDR1 LNHDA and CDR2 SQIVND (reference sequence). The CDR3 spans 13 residues. The CDR3 DNA reads as TGTGCCAGTAGTATCGGCCGGGACACTGAAGCTTTCTTT. Its protein is CASSIGRDTEAFF.

The rearrangement joins TRBV7-9 to TRBJ2-3, with 8 positions matching TRBD2. This CDR3 region has 17 residues. In germline, CDR1 is SEHNR, CDR2 FQNEAQ (reference sequence). Trimming at V came to 4 bases and at J to 0 bases, leaving 9 bases not matched to a gene. The CDR3 loop reads CASSYPLAGLSTDTQYF. The CDR3 DNA follows: TGTGCCAGCAGCTATCCTTTAGCGGGGCTTAGCACAGATACGCAGTATTTT.

The V and J genes are TRBV4-1 and TRBJ2-7; tentative D call: TRBD1 (7 bases). CDR3 length: 16 amino acids. Germline CDR1 MGHRA, CDR2 YSYEKL. V lost 4 bases, J lost 3 bases, and 19 bases lay in between. The CDR3 region has the DNA TGCGCCAGCAGCCCTCTGGGGGGACAGTTATACTACGAGCAGTACTTC. It specifies CASSPLGGQLYYEQYF.

In nucleotides, the CDR3 is TGTGCCAGCAGCCAAGTGGCCCAGTCCGAGACCCAGTACTTC. It codes for CASSQVAQSETQYF. V and J are TRBV4-2 and TRBJ2-5; D unclear. V shed 1 base and J shed 5 bases, with 11 bases lying between them. The CDR3 is 14 residues long. The germline CDR1 and CDR2 sequences are LGHNA and YNFKEQ.

The chain combines TRBV4-1 with TRBJ1-1, with unresolved D. The CDR3 spans 14 residues. Germline V lookup: CDR1 MGHRA, CDR2 YSYEKL. Trimming stripped 0 bases from V and 1 base from J, with 6 bases between. CDR3 DNA sequence: TGCGCCAGCAGCCAAGACAGGCGGAACACTGAAGCTTTCTTT. Its protein is CASSQDRRNTEAFF.

V is TRBV18 and J is TRBJ1-2; 7 positions agree with TRBD1. Germline values: CDR1 KGHSH, CDR2 LQKENI. With V trimmed by 3 bases and J by 1 base, 8 bases remained unmatched. This CDR3 contains 16 residues. CDR3 nucleotides: TGTGCCAGCTCACCCGGTACAGGGGATAATAACTATGGCTACACCTTC. It codes for CASSPGTGDNNYGYTF.

The V and J genes are TRBV29-1 and TRBJ2-1, with 7 bases aligning to TRBD2. Trimming at V came to 4 bases and at J to 7 bases, leaving 7 bases not matched to a gene. CDR1 and CDR2 (germline): SQVTM, ANQGSEA. The CDR3 length is 13 residues. The CDR3 spells CSVAAGNTNEQFF. The CDR3 DNA reads TGCAGCGTTGCAGCGGGGAATACAAATGAGCAGTTCTTC.

This chain connects TRBV3-1 (or the pseudogene TRBV3-2) to TRBJ1-2, with D perhaps matching TRBD1 (6 bases). Germline CDR1 is LGHDT and CDR2 is YNNKEL (reference sequence). V gave up 4 bases and J gave up 5 bases, with 14 bases separating them. The CDR3 contains 14 residues. CDR3 region: CASSPLGQRYGYTF. The CDR3 region has the DNA TGTGCCAGCAGCCCCCTGGGACAAAGATATGGCTACACCTTC.

V gene TRBV29-1 combines with J gene TRBJ1-2, with TRBD1 identical over 7 bases. V dropped 3 bases and J dropped 4; count of bases not matched to a gene: 5. This CDR3 has 13 amino acids. From germline, CDR1 is SQVTM and CDR2 ANQGSEA. CDR3 nucleotide sequence: TGCAGCGTTGAGGGCGGGACAGTCTATGGCTACACCTTC. Protein: CSVEGGTVYGYTF.

This clone was counted only a few times. The chain carries TRBV2 and TRBJ2-5; D is possibly TRBD2 (6 bases). CDR3 length: 12 residues. The V gene lost 7 bases and the J gene lost 4 bases, with 10 bases spanning the gap. The germline V gene has CDR1 SNHLY and CDR2 FYNNEI. The CDR3 protein is CASTEGPETQYF. CDR3 nucleotide sequence: TGTGCCAGCACGGAGGGGCCAGAGACCCAGTACTTC.

The rearrangement links TRBV9 to TRBJ2-2; 7 bases are shared with TRBD2. The germline gives CDR1 SGDLS, CDR2 YYNGEE. After removal of 4 bases from V and 6 bases from J, the junction contained 3 bases not matched to a gene. This CDR3 has 13 amino acids. CDR3 nucleotide sequence: TGTGCCAGCAGCCCCGGGGGGTCCGGGGAGCTGTTTTTT. This gives the protein CASSPGGSGELFF.

The chain links TRBV7-2 to TRBJ1-6; a weak D match, TRBD1 (6 bases). V shed 5 bases and J shed 7 bases, with 15 bases lying between them. This CDR3 has 15 amino acids. Germline-derived CDR1 and CDR2 are SGHTA and FQGNSA. The CDR3 DNA is TGTGCCAGCAGCCGCGAGACAGGAGCCAATTCACCCCTCCACTTT. This codes for CASSRETGANSPLHF.

The chain has TRBV18 and TRBJ1-5; D is undetermined. Trimming shortened V by 3 bases and J by 0 bases, and 6 bases separated the two germline ends. Germline V CDR1 and CDR2: KGHSH, LQKENI. The CDR3 runs 14 residues. The CDR3 region has the DNA TGTGCCAGCTCACCTACAAGTAGCAATCAGCCCCAGCATTTT. Translation: CASSPTSSNQPQHF.

The genes are TRBV27 and TRBJ1-4, with 9 bases that match TRBD1. V lost 2 bases, J lost 8 bases, and 3 bases stayed unmatched. This CDR3 region has 14 residues. Germline CDR1 MNHEY, CDR2 SMNVEV (reference sequence). DNA of the CDR3: TGTGCCAGCAGTTTACACAGGGGGCGCGAAAAACTGTTTTTT. This translates into CASSLHRGREKLFF.

The chain joins TRBV10-2 to TRBJ1-2, with 8 nucleotides matching TRBD1. CDR1 and CDR2 from the germline V gene are WSHSY and SAAADI. The V and J ends lost 0 bases and 6 bases, in that order; junction bases with no gene match: 6. This CDR3 spans 15 amino acids. In DNA, the CDR3 is TGCGCCAGCAGTGAGTCCTCAGGACAGGGCGATGGCTACACCTTC. It yields the protein CASSESSGQGDGYTF.

This chain joins TRBV5-8 and TRBJ2-7; D unresolved. The CDR3 loop spans 12 amino acids. Between the trimmed V and J ends, which lost 0 bases and 3 bases, there was a span of 4 bases. Germline-derived CDR1 and CDR2 are SGHTS and YDEGEE. Here the CDR3 reads CASSLAFYEQYF. The DNA of the CDR3 is TGTGCCAGCAGCTTGGCCTTCTACGAGCAGTACTTC.

The chain combines TRBV3-1 (or the pseudogene TRBV3-2) with TRBJ2-3, with 7 nucleotides matching TRBD2. This CDR3 region has 15 residues. V was pared by 4 bases and J by 2 bases, with 6 bases of the junction left unmatched. Germline V lookup: CDR1 LGHDT, CDR2 YNNKEL (reference sequence). CDR3 bases: TGTGCCAGCAGCCTCGGGGGGTCTAACACAGATACGCAGTATTTT. Its translation: CASSLGGSNTDTQYF.

The rearrangement uses TRBV20-1 and TRBJ1-4; possibly TRBD1 for D (5 bases). The germline V gene has CDR1 DFQATT and CDR2 SNEGSKA (reference sequence). This CDR3 is 11 amino acids long. V shed 5 bases and J shed 8 bases, with 9 bases lying between them. In DNA form, the CDR3 reads TGCAGTGCTGTGACAGACGAAAAACTGTTTTTT. Protein sequence: CSAVTDEKLFF.

This chain links TRBV4-1 with TRBJ1-1; no clear D gene. The CDR3 sequence is 15 residues long. Germline V gene sequence: CDR1 MGHRA, CDR2 YSYEKL. The ends were cut back, 0 bases at V and 0 bases at J, with 8 bases in the middle. CDR3 region: CASSQDPGVNTEAFF. The CDR3 DNA is TGCGCCAGCAGCCAAGATCCGGGAGTGAACACTGAAGCTTTCTTT.

The table lists this clone with a count of one. The chain recombines TRBV7-9 with TRBJ1-6; TRBD1 aligns across 7 bases. The V gene's germline CDR1 is SEHNR and CDR2 FQNEAQ (reference sequence). V trimming: 4 bases; J trimming: 6 bases; junction bases outside the gene matches: 9. CDR3 size: 16 residues. The CDR3 DNA is TGTGCCAGCAGCTCACCCCGGACAGGTCTTAATTCACCCCTCCACTTT. It yields the protein CASSSPRTGLNSPLHF. The variable domain in full, completed from reference TRBV7-9 and TRBJ1-6, reads DTGVSQNPRHKITKRGQNVTFRCDPISEHNRLYWYRQTLGQGPEFLTYFQNEAQLEKSRLLSDRFSAERPKGSFSTLEIQRTEQGDSAMYLCASSSPRTGLNSPLHFGNGTRLTVT.